The present entry profiles one T cell receptor beta chain with its context. What it recognizes is unknown. The data belong to a study of shared clonotypes between healthy human individuals. Across the study: Each donor contributed plates that comprised three CD4 naive, three CD4 memory, two CD8 naive and one CD8 memory.

General study findings and limits: Sorted-subset sequencing was shown by rarefaction to be incomplete despite large depth.

Naive-designated CD8 cells lacked CD45RO, were positively enriched for CCR7, and omitted terminally differentiated effector memory CD45RA+ cells. Germline CDR1 reads SGHTA; CDR2 reads FQGTGA. This CDR3 has 18 residues. The ends were cut back, 2 bases at V and 3 bases at J, with 22 bases in the middle. Libraries were prepared by immunoSEQ multiplex PCR; TCRdb keeps only in-frame clonotypes and omits some of them. This table holds around 2.1 million clones, 85% to 95% found once. V is TRBV7-3 and J is TRBJ2-5; TRBD2 might be the D (6 bases). The TCR comes from a man in his late teens or twenties in good health. Some clones in this sample may be carry-over from other donors' samples. Specimen: naive CD8+ T cells from PBMCs. The CDR3 DNA reads as TGTGCCAGCAGCTTACGCGGGACGGATCTCGGGGTTGAAGAGACCCAGTACTTC. Amino acid sequence: CASSLRGTDLGVEETQYF.